The rows below give T cell receptor beta chains drawn from one sample of a study of OX40 agonist ivuxolimab in advanced cancers. Method: immunoSEQ multiplex PCR; TCRdb's copy keeps in-frame clones and lacks some. In the table there are about 76,000 clones, about 88% of which are singletons. Sample: CD4+ or CD8+ T cells sorted from blood, taken in a trial of the OX40 agonist ivuxolimab. The receptors originated from an adult with an advanced solid tumor such as melanoma, head and neck, liver or kidney cancer. Each CDR3 is given with its conserved first and last residue. Fields, in order: D gene, J gene, clone size, V gene, CDR3 protein, CDR3 DNA. A D gene is named only where the DNA matches it firmly. Clone size is shown for a subset of rows, as once, few, many or a class of expanded clone.

d_call: TRBD2; j_call: TRBJ2-3; clone_size: -; v_call: TRBV5-1; cdr3_aa: CASSATTSGGATNTQYF; cdr3_nt: TGCGCCAGCAGCGCCACAACTAGCGGGGGGGCCACGAATACGCAGTATTTT
d_call: TRBD1; j_call: TRBJ1-5; clone_size: -; v_call: TRBV27; cdr3_aa: CASSRSGGGGNQPQHF; cdr3_nt: TGTGCCAGCAGTCGATCAGGGGGAGGGGGCAATCAGCCCCAGCATTTT
d_call: -; j_call: TRBJ1-4; clone_size: -; v_call: TRBV28; cdr3_aa: CASSLQGFDEKLFF; cdr3_nt: TGTGCCAGCAGTTTACAGGGGTTCGATGAAAAACTGTTTTTT
d_call: -; j_call: TRBJ1-2; clone_size: -; v_call: TRBV18; cdr3_aa: CASSPVGGTGYGYTF; cdr3_nt: TGTGCCAGCTCACCAGTTGGGGGCACTGGCTATGGCTACACCTTC
d_call: -; j_call: TRBJ2-5; clone_size: -; v_call: TRBV7-2; cdr3_aa: CASSDQTRETQYF; cdr3_nt: TGTGCCAGCAGCGATCAGACCCGAGAGACCCAGTACTTC
d_call: -; j_call: TRBJ2-1; clone_size: -; v_call: TRBV2; cdr3_aa: CASSWYNEQFF; cdr3_nt: TGTGCCAGCAGTTGGTACAATGAGCAGTTCTTC
d_call: TRBD1; j_call: TRBJ1-5; clone_size: -; v_call: TRBV19; cdr3_aa: CASRTPGQGPQHF; cdr3_nt: TGTGCCAGCAGAACACCGGGACAGGGTCCCCAGCATTTT
d_call: -; j_call: TRBJ1-2; clone_size: -; v_call: TRBV18; cdr3_aa: CASSGGKDYGYTF; cdr3_nt: TGTGCCAGCTCAGGGGGGAAGGACTATGGCTACACCTTC
d_call: -; j_call: TRBJ1-2; clone_size: -; v_call: TRBV6-5; cdr3_aa: CASSFNSGPVNYGYTF; cdr3_nt: TGTGCCAGCAGTTTTAACTCGGGACCGGTGAACTATGGCTACACCTTC
d_call: TRBD1; j_call: TRBJ1-2; clone_size: -; v_call: TRBV6-1; cdr3_aa: CASRETGGASGYTF; cdr3_nt: TGTGCCAGCAGAGAAACAGGGGGCGCAAGTGGCTACACCTTC
d_call: TRBD2; j_call: TRBJ2-1; clone_size: -; v_call: TRBV5-6; cdr3_aa: CASSHMIGLAGAYNEQFF; cdr3_nt: TGTGCCAGCAGCCATATGATCGGACTAGCGGGAGCTTACAATGAGCAGTTCTTC
d_call: -; j_call: TRBJ2-7; clone_size: -; v_call: TRBV30; cdr3_aa: CAWSISGLRYEQYF; cdr3_nt: TGTGCCTGGAGTATCTCGGGACTCCGATACGAGCAGTACTTC
d_call: -; j_call: TRBJ1-2; clone_size: once; v_call: TRBV6-1; cdr3_aa: CASSEARAATYGYTF; cdr3_nt: TGTGCCAGCAGTGAAGCCAGGGCGGCTACCTATGGCTACACCTTC
d_call: TRBD1; j_call: TRBJ1-3; clone_size: -; v_call: TRBV19; cdr3_aa: CASSTGQGTGNTIYF; cdr3_nt: TGTGCCAGTAGTACCGGACAGGGAACTGGAAACACCATATATTTT
d_call: -; j_call: TRBJ1-1; clone_size: -; v_call: TRBV2; cdr3_aa: CASSVTVNTEAFF; cdr3_nt: TGTGCCAGCAGTGTCACAGTGAACACTGAAGCTTTCTTT
d_call: TRBD2; j_call: TRBJ2-5; clone_size: -; v_call: TRBV11-2; cdr3_aa: CASSSLSGGTQETQYF; cdr3_nt: TGTGCCAGCAGCTCCCTTAGCGGGGGAACCCAGGAGACCCAGTACTTC
d_call: -; j_call: TRBJ1-5; clone_size: -; v_call: TRBV28; cdr3_aa: CASSLAGPSNQPQHF; cdr3_nt: TGTGCCAGCAGTTTAGCGGGACCTAGCAATCAGCCCCAGCATTTT
d_call: TRBD1; j_call: TRBJ1-5; clone_size: -; v_call: TRBV28; cdr3_aa: CASSRQGSRNQPQHF; cdr3_nt: TGTGCCAGCAGTAGACAGGGCAGCCGCAATCAGCCCCAGCATTTT
d_call: TRBD1; j_call: TRBJ1-6; clone_size: few; v_call: TRBV2; cdr3_aa: CASRGTGYNSPLHF; cdr3_nt: TGTGCCAGCAGGGGGACAGGGTATAATTCACCCCTCCACTTT
d_call: -; j_call: TRBJ1-4; clone_size: -; v_call: TRBV5-1; cdr3_aa: CASSFWGSWEKLFF; cdr3_nt: TGCGCCAGCAGCTTTTGGGGTTCGTGGGAAAAACTGTTTTTT
d_call: -; j_call: TRBJ1-3; clone_size: -; v_call: TRBV2; cdr3_aa: CASSESFLSGNTIYF; cdr3_nt: TGTGCCAGCAGTGAGAGTTTCCTCTCTGGAAACACCATATATTTT
d_call: TRBD1; j_call: TRBJ2-7; clone_size: -; v_call: TRBV2; cdr3_aa: CARGGQSSYEQYF; cdr3_nt: TGTGCCAGAGGGGGCCAGAGCTCCTACGAGCAGTACTTC
d_call: TRBD1; j_call: TRBJ1-2; clone_size: -; v_call: TRBV5-4; cdr3_aa: CASTRTGSYYGYTF; cdr3_nt: TGTGCCAGCACCAGGACAGGTAGTTACTATGGCTACACCTTC
d_call: -; j_call: TRBJ2-1; clone_size: once; v_call: TRBV6-5; cdr3_aa: CASSYRGPSSYNEQFF; cdr3_nt: TGTGCCAGCAGTTACAGGGGCCCGAGCTCCTACAATGAGCAGTTCTTC